This TCR beta chain was identified during a study of blood T cell repertoires in COVID-19. Study information: Samples of COVID-19 (acute and convalescent) were obtained from the United States, Italy and Spain.

Authors' processing steps: Reference gene primer amplification yielded estimated nucleated cell counts. Produced via immunoSEQ multiplex PCR; TCRdb's table is partial and in-frame only. From that table come the V and J calls and clone size; the DNA was used to work out D and trimming. The repertoire includes about 280,000 clones, over 85% of them detected once, and 11% sits in the top ten. Patients at the Seattle site were enrolled during active infection and followed longitudinally. The clonotype was recovered from a woman between 25 and 40 years old with COVID-19, enrolled during active disease. The sequencing input was peripheral blood.

In DNA, the CDR3 is TGCGCCAGCAGCCTTCTTTTAGGACATAACTACGAGCAGTACTTC. Its protein is CASSLLLGHNYEQYF. This chain joins TRBV5-1 and TRBJ2-7; maybe TRBD1 (5 bases). The CDR3 spans 15 residues. The germline CDR1 and CDR2 sequences are SGHRS and YFSETQ. The ends were cut back, 4 bases at V and 3 bases at J, with 17 bases in the middle.